The 18 T cell receptor beta chains below come from one sample, sequenced in a study of blood T cell repertoires in COVID-19 (dated by TCRdb to 2018 to 2020). To prepare the library, the immunoSEQ multiplex PCR assay was applied. The immuneACCESS repertoire file appears here via TCRdb, limited to in-frame rearrangements. These files lack a portion of the clones; in checked studies, under half of the deficit traces to unresolved V genes, and the cause of the others is not known. This sample is represented by about 140,000 clones; 85% to 90% of them were singletons. The top ten clones comprise approximately 10% of the sample. The sequencing input was peripheral blood. The receptors derive from a woman over 75 with acute or convalescent COVID-19.

The V call is TRBV5-1, the J call TRBJ1-5; no reliable D call. The germline V and J ends were trimmed by 0 bases and 4 bases, with 5 bases remaining between them. The germline V gene encodes CDR1 SGHRS and CDR2 YFSETQ. This CDR3 is built from 13 residues. CDR3: CASSLDLNQPQHF. As DNA, the CDR3 is TGCGCCAGCAGCTTGGATCTGAATCAGCCCCAGCATTTT.

The rearrangement joins TRBV4-2 to TRBJ2-7; 8 nucleotides agree with TRBD1. The V gene's germline CDR1 is LGHNA and CDR2 YNFKEQ. Germline trimming cut 0 bases from V and 0 bases from J; bases unmatched to any gene: 10. The CDR3 extends over 18 amino acids. The CDR3 DNA reads TGTGCCAGCAGCCAAGACCTGCCAGGGGGCTCGAGCTCCTACGAGCAGTACTTC. It codes for CASSQDLPGGSSSYEQYF.

The chain uses TRBV19 and TRBJ2-1; a weak D match, TRBD2 (6 bases). The CDR3 covers 15 residues. V was pared by 4 bases and J by 7 bases, with 17 bases between. Germline CDR1 is LNHDA and CDR2 is SQIVND (reference sequence). CDR3 DNA: TGTGCCAGTAGTACACCTAGCGCAAGTCGGAATGAGCAGTTCTTC. Amino acid sequence: CASSTPSASRNEQFF.

The genes are TRBV5-1 and TRBJ1-2, with 7 bases that match TRBD1. Germline V gives CDR1 SGHRS, CDR2 YFSETQ. The CDR3 is 14 amino acids. With 1 base clipped from V and 3 bases from J, the junction kept 3 bases outside the gene matches. The chain's CDR3 is CASSLRGGDYGYTF. CDR3 in DNA: TGCGCCAGCAGCTTGAGAGGGGGCGACTATGGCTACACCTTC.

The rearrangement links TRBV5-1 to TRBJ2-3, with 10 bases matching TRBD2. CDR1 is SGHRS, CDR2 YFSETQ, per germline. The CDR3 is made up of 15 amino acids. Trimming removed 2 bases from V and 4 bases from J; junction bases left unmatched: 4. The CDR3 DNA is TGCGCCAGCAGCTTTCTAGCGGGGGCCTCAGATACGCAGTATTTT. It specifies CASSFLAGASDTQYF.

The chain is built from TRBV27 and TRBJ1-5, with D possibly TRBD1 on 6 matching bases. Trimming took off 5 bases at V and 2 bases at J, with 10 bases between the two ends. Germline V gene lookup returns CDR1 MNHEY and CDR2 SMNVEV (reference sequence). The CDR3 totals 14 residues. CDR3 sequence: CASSLRQGNQPQHF. The CDR3 DNA sequence: TGTGCCAGCAGTCTAAGACAGGGCAATCAGCCCCAGCATTTT.

The chain combines TRBV5-1 with TRBJ1-1, with 8 positions matching TRBD1. Trimming took 1 base from V and 3 from J; bases not matched to a gene: 11. Looked up from germline, CDR1 is SGHRS and CDR2 is YFSETQ. The CDR3 sequence is 17 residues long. For the CDR3, the DNA is TGCGCCAGCAGCTTGATAGGACAGGGACTTTTGTACACTGAAGCTTTCTTT. This translates into CASSLIGQGLLYTEAFF.

This chain joins TRBV9 and TRBJ1-2, with TRBD1 matching over 7 bases. This CDR3 spans 15 amino acids. The V gene end was trimmed by 2 bases and the J gene end by 3 bases; junction bases not matched to a gene: 7. Per the germline V gene, CDR1 is SGDLS and CDR2 is YYNGEE. The CDR3 loop reads CASSVERGRDYGYTF. The CDR3 DNA reads as TGTGCCAGCAGCGTGGAGAGGGGGCGCGACTATGGCTACACCTTC.

This clone was recorded a few times. The chain is built from TRBV2 and TRBJ1-6, with TRBD1 as a possible D gene (6 bases). V lost 3 bases to trimming and J lost 6 bases, with 12 bases between them. Germline lookup yields CDR1 SNHLY and CDR2 FYNNEI. The CDR3 runs 15 residues. CDR3 loop: CASSEGGRLNSPLHF. CDR3 nucleotides: TGTGCCAGCAGTGAGGGGGGGCGGCTTAATTCACCCCTCCACTTT.

The chain recombines TRBV19 with TRBJ1-2, with 7 bases lining up with TRBD1. Germline lookup yields CDR1 LNHDA and CDR2 SQIVND (reference sequence). This CDR3 region has 14 residues. V dropped 4 bases and J dropped 4; count of bases not matched to a gene: 6. Written as DNA, the CDR3 is TGTGCCAGTAGTAGGACCGGGACAGTCTATGGCTACACCTTC. Translating gives CASSRTGTVYGYTF.

The V gene is TRBV5-1, the J gene TRBJ1-2; no reliable D call. The V end lost 5 bases, the J end lost 4 bases, and 18 bases lay between the germline ends. The length of the CDR3 is 15 residues. From germline, CDR1 is SGHRS and CDR2 YFSETQ. The CDR3 sequence: CASRQQEGGGYGYTF. CDR3 bases: TGCGCCAGCAGGCAGCAGGAGGGAGGAGGCTATGGCTACACCTTC.

Here the CDR3 reads CASSYRGQETQYF. CDR3 in DNA: TGTGCCAGCAGTTACAGGGGCCAAGAGACCCAGTACTTC. The V gene is TRBV6-5, the J gene TRBJ2-5; D is perhaps TRBD1 (5 bases). The germline V gene has CDR1 MNHEY and CDR2 SVGAGI. V lost 2 bases, J lost 1 base, and 5 bases lay in between. The CDR3 covers 13 residues.

This chain joins TRBV6-1 and TRBJ1-2; a weak D match, TRBD1 (6 bases). Germline loops: CDR1 MNHNS, CDR2 SASEGT. This CDR3 is 13 amino acids long. V was clipped by 3 bases and J by 8 bases, with 13 bases between them. CDR3 bases: TGTGCCAGCAGTGACAGGGGCTTTACGGGCTACACCTTC. It translates to CASSDRGFTGYTF.

The rearrangement uses TRBV18 and TRBJ1-1; 7 bases map to TRBD1. Trimming at V came to 3 bases and at J to 4 bases, leaving 11 bases not matched to a gene. The CDR3 consists of 16 residues. Germline V gene lookup returns CDR1 KGHSH and CDR2 LQKENI. The chain's CDR3 is CASSPALGGGITEAFF. CDR3 coding DNA: TGTGCCAGCTCACCCGCCCTCGGAGGGGGCATCACTGAAGCTTTCTTT.

The rearrangement uses TRBV7-3 and TRBJ2-3, with 7 bases that match TRBD2. The CDR3 contains 15 residues. CDR1 and CDR2 from the germline V gene are SGHTA and FQGTGA. V shed 2 bases, J shed 5 bases, and the junction held 7 bases outside the gene matches. The CDR3 protein is CASSLSGGGKDTQYF. In nucleotides, the CDR3 is TGTGCCAGCAGCTTATCGGGCGGGGGAAAAGATACGCAGTATTTT.

The V gene is TRBV7-3, the J gene TRBJ2-7, with D perhaps matching TRBD2 (5 bases). Germline V gene lookup returns CDR1 SGHTA and CDR2 FQGTGA. The CDR3 runs to 13 residues. V was shortened by 4 bases and J by 5 bases, with 12 bases between the two germline ends. The CDR3 protein is CASSSAVGDEQYF. As DNA, the CDR3 is TGTGCCAGCAGCTCGGCCGTCGGGGACGAGCAGTACTTC. Complete variable domain (other parts from reference TRBV7-3 and TRBJ2-7): GAGVSQTPSNKVTEKGKYVELRCDPISGHTALYWYRQSLGQGPEFLIYFQGTGAADDSGLPNDRFFAVRPEGSVSTLKIQRTERGDSAVYLCASSSAVGDEQYFGPGTRLTVT.

The chain is built from TRBV6-2 or TRBV6-3 and TRBJ2-1, with 7 bases fitting TRBD2. This CDR3 is built from 13 residues. J was trimmed by 6 bases and V by 6 bases; bases with no gene match: 5. From germline, CDR1 is MNHEY and CDR2 SVGEGT. CDR3 nucleotide sequence: TGTGCCAGCAGCCAAGCTAGCGGCAATGAGCAGTTCTTC. Its translation is CASSQASGNEQFF.

The gene calls are TRBV3-1 (or the pseudogene TRBV3-2) and TRBJ2-5, with 9 bases fitting TRBD2. Germline CDR1 and CDR2: LGHDT and YNNKEL (reference sequence). The ends lost 1 base at V and 6 bases at J; junction bases unmatched: 9. CDR3 length: 16 amino acids. The CDR3 nucleotides are TGTGCCAGCAGCCAAGTTGCCGGGGCGGGGGGGCAGACCCAGTACTTC. This gives the protein CASSQVAGAGGQTQYF.